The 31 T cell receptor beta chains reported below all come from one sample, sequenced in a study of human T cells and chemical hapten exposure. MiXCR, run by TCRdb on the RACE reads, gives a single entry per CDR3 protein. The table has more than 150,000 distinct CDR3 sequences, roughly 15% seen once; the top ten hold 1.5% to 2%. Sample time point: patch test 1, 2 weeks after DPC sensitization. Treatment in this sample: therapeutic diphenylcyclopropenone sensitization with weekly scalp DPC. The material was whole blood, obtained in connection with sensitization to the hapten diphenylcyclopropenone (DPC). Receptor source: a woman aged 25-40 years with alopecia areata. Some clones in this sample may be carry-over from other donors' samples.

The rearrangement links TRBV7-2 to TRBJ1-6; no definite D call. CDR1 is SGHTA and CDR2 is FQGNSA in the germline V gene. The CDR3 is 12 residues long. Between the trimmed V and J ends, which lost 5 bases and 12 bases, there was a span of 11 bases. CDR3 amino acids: CASSRAPGPLHF. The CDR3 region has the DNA TGTGCCAGCAGCCGGGCCCCAGGACCCCTCCACTTT.

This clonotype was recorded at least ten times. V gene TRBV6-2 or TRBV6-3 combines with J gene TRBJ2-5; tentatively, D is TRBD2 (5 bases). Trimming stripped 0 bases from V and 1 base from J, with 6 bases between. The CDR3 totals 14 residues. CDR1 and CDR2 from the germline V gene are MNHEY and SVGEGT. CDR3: CASSYSEGQETQYF. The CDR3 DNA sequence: TGTGCCAGCAGTTACTCTGAGGGCCAAGAGACCCAGTACTTC.

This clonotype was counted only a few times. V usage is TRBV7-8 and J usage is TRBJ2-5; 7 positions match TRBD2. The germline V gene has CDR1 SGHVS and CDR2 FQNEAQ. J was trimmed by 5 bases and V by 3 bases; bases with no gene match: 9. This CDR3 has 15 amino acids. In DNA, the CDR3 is TGTGCCAGCAGCTTGCGGCGGGAGTCTTCGGAGACCCAGTACTTC. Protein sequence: CASSLRRESSETQYF.

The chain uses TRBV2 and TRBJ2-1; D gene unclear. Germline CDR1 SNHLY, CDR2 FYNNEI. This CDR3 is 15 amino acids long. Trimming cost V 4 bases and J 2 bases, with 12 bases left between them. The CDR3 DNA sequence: TGTGCCAGCAGTGGAGGTACTTGGGCCTACAATGAGCAGTTCTTC. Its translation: CASSGGTWAYNEQFF.

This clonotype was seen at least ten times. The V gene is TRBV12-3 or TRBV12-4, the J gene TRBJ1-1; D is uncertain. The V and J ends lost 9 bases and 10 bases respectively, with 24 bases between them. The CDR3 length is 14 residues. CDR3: CASLGNWGSGGAFF. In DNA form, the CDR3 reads TGTGCCAGTTTAGGGAATTGGGGATCCGGCGGAGCTTTCTTT.

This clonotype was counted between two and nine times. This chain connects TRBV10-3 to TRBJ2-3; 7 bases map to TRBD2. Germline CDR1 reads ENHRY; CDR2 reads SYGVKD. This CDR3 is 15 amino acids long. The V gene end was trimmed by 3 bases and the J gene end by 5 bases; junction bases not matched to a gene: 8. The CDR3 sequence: CAISEGQGGIDTQYF. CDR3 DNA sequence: TGTGCCATCAGTGAAGGCCAGGGAGGGATAGATACGCAGTATTTT.

CDR3 region: CASSTLAGAYNEQFF. The CDR3 nucleotides are TGTGCCAGCAGTACCCTAGCGGGGGCCTACAATGAGCAGTTCTTC. The J gene is TRBJ2-1, the V gene TRBV6-5; TRBD2 aligns across 10 bases. The CDR3 is 15 residues long. The V gene end was trimmed by 5 bases and the J gene end by 2 bases; junction bases not matched to a gene: 3. Per germline, CDR1 MNHEY and CDR2 SVGAGI.

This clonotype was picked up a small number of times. The CDR3 DNA is TGCAGCGTGGGTACCGGGACAGGGGACACTGAAGCTTTCTTT. Translation: CSVGTGTGDTEAFF. The chain is built from TRBV29-1 and TRBJ1-1; 10 nucleotides align to TRBD1. CDR1 and CDR2 (germline): SQVTM, ANQGSEA. V was pared by 6 bases and J by 3 bases, with 7 bases of the junction left unmatched. This CDR3 region has 14 residues.

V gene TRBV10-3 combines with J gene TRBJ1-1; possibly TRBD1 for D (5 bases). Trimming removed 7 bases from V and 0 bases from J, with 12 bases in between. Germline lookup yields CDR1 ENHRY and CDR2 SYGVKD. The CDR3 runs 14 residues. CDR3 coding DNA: TGTGCCATCACCCCGACAGAGATGAACACTGAAGCTTTCTTT. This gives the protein CAITPTEMNTEAFF.

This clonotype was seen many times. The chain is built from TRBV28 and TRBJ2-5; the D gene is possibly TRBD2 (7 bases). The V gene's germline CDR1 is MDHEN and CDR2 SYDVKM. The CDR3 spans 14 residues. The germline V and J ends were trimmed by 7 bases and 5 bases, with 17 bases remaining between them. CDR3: CASTSRGAVETQYF. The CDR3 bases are TGTGCCAGCACCTCCCGGGGGGCGGTGGAGACCCAGTACTTC.

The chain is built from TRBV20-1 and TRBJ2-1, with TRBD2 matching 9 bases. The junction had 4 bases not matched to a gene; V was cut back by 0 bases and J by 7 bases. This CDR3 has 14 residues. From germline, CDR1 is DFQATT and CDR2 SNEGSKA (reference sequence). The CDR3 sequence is CSARDSGGPNEQFF. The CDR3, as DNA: TGCAGTGCTAGAGACAGCGGGGGGCCAAATGAGCAGTTCTTC.

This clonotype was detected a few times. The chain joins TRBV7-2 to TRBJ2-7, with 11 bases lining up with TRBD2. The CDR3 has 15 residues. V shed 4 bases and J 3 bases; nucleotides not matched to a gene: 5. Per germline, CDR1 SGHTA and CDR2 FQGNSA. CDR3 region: CASSSTGTSGYEQYF. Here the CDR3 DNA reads TGTGCCAGCAGCTCAACCGGGACTAGCGGCTACGAGCAGTACTTC.

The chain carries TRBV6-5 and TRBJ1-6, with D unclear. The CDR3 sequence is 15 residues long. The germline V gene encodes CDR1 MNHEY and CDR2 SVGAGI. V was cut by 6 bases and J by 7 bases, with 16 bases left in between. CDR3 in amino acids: CASSVRSGSNSPLHF. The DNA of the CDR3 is TGTGCCAGCAGCGTTCGTTCCGGGTCAAATTCACCCCTCCACTTT.

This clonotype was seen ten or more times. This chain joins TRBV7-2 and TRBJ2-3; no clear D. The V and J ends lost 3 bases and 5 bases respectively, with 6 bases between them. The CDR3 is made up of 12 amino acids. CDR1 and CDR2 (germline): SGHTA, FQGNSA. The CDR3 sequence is CASSLRLDTQYF. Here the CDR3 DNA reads TGTGCCAGCAGCTTGCGGTTAGATACGCAGTATTTT.

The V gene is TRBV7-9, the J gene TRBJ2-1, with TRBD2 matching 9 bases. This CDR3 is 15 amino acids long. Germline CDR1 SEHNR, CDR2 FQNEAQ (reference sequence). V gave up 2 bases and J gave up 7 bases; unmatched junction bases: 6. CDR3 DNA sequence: TGTGCCAGCAGCTTAAGCGGGGGGCGTGGGAATGAGCAGTTCTTC. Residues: CASSLSGGRGNEQFF.

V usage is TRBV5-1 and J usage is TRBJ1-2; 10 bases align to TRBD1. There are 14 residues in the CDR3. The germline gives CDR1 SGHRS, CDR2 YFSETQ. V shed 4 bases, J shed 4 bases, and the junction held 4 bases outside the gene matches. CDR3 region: CASSGTGDGYGYTF. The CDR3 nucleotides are TGCGCCAGCAGCGGGACAGGGGACGGCTATGGCTACACCTTC.

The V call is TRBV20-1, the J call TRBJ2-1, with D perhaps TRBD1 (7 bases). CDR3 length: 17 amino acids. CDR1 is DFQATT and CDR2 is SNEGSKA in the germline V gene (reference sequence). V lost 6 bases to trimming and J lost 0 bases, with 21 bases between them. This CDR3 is CSASRQGGQSSYNEQFF. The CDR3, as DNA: TGCAGTGCATCAAGACAGGGAGGACAAAGCTCCTACAATGAGCAGTTCTTC.

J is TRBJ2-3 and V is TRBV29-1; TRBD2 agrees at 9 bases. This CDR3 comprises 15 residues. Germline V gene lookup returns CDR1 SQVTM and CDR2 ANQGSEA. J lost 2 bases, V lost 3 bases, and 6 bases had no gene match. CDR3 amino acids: CSVEGVAGATDTQYF. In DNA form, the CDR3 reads TGCAGCGTTGAGGGGGTAGCGGGGGCCACAGATACGCAGTATTTT.

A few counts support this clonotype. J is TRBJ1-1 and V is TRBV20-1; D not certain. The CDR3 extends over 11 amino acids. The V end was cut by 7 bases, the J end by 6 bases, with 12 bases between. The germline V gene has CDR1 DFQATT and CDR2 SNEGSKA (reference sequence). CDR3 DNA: TGCAGTGGTGTGATGGGGTCTGAAGCTTTCTTT. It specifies CSGVMGSEAFF.

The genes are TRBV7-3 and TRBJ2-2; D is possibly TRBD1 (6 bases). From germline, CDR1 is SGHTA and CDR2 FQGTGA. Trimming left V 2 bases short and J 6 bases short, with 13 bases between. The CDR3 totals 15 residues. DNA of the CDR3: TGTGCCAGCAGCTTAGGGGCAGGGGACCCCGGGGAGCTGTTTTTT. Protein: CASSLGAGDPGELFF.

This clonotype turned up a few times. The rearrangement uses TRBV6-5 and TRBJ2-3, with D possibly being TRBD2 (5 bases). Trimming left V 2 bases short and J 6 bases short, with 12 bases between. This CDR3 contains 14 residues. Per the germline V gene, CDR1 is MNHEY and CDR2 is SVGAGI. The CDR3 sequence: CASSYKLAADTQYF. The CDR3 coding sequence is TGTGCCAGCAGTTACAAGCTAGCAGCGGATACGCAGTATTTT.

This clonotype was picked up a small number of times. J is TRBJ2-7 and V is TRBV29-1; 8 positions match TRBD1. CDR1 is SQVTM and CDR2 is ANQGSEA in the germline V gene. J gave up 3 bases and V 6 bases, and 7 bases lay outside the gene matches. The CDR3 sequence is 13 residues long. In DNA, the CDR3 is TGCAGCGTGGCGAAAGGGACAGGCTACGAGCAGTACTTC. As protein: CSVAKGTGYEQYF.

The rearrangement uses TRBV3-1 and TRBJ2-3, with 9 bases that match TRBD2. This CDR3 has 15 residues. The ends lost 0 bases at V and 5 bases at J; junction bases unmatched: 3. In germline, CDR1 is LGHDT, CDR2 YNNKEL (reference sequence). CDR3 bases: TGTGCCAGCAGCCAAGACGGGCGGGGGGGAGATACGCAGTATTTT. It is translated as CASSQDGRGGDTQYF.

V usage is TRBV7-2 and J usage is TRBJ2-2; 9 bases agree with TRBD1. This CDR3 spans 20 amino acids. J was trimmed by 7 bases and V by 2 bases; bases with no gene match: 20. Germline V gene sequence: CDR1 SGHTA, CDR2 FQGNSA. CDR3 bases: TGTGCCAGCAGCTTAAGGGGGACAGGGAAAGCGTCCTCAAGGGGCGGGGAGCTGTTTTTT. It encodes CASSLRGTGKASSRGGELFF.

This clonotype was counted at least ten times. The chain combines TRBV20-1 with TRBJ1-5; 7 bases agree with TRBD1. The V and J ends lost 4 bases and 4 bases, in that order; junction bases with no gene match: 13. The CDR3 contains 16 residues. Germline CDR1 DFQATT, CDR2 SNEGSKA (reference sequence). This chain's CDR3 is CSATVLAGGANQPQHF. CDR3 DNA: TGCAGTGCTACCGTCTTGGCAGGGGGAGCGAATCAGCCCCAGCATTTT.

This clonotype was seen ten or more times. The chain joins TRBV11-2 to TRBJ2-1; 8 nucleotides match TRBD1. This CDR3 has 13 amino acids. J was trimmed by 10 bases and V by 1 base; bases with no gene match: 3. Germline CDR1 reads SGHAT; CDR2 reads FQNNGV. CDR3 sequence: CASSLGRTGEQFF. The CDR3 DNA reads TGTGCCAGCAGCTTAGGAAGGACAGGGGAGCAGTTCTTC.

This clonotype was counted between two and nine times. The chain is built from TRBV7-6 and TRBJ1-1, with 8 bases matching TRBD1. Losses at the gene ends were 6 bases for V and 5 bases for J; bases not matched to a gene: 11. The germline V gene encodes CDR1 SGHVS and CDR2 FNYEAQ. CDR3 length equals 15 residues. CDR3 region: CASSLPGQGQTEAFF. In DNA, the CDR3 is TGTGCCAGCAGTTTACCCGGACAGGGCCAAACTGAAGCTTTCTTT.

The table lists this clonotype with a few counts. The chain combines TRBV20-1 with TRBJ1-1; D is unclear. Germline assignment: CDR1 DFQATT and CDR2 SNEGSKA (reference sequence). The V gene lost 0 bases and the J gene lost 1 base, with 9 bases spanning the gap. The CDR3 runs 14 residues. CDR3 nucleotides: TGCAGTGCTAGAGACCGGTCGGGGAACACTGAAGCTTTCTTT. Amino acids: CSARDRSGNTEAFF.

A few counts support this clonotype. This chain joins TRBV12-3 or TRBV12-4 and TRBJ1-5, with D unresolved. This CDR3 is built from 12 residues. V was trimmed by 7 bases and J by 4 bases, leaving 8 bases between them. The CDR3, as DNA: TGTGCCAGCAACCTCCAGAATCAGCCCCAGCATTTT. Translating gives CASNLQNQPQHF.

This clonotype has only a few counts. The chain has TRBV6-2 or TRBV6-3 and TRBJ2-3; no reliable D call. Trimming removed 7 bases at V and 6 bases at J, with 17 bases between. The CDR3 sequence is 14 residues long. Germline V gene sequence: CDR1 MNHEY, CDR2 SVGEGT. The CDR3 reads CASTLYRVADTQYF. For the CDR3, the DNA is TGTGCCAGCACTCTCTATCGGGTGGCGGATACGCAGTATTTT.

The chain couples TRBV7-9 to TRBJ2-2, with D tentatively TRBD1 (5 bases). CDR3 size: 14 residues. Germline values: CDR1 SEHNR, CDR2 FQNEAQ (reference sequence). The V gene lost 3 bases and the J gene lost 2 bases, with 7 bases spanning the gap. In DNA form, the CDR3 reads TGTGCCAGCAGCTTTGACAGTAACACCGGGGAGCTGTTTTTT. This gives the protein CASSFDSNTGELFF.